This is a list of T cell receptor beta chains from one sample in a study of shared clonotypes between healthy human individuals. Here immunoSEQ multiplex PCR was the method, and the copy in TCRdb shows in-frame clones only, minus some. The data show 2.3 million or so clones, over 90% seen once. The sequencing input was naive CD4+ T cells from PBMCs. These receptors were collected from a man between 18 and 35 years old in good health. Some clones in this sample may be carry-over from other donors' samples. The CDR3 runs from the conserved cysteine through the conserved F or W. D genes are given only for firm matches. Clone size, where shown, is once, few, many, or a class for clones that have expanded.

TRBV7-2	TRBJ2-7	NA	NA	CASSAKAWVYEQYF	TGTGCCAGCAGCGCAAAGGCGTGGGTCTACGAGCAGTACTTC
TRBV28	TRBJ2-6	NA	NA	CASSLGALEGANVLTF	TGTGCCAGCAGTCTCGGAGCCCTTGAGGGGGCCAACGTCCTGACTTTC
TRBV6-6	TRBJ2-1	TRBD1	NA	CASSPGTGYQDEQFF	TGTGCCAGCAGCCCCGGGACAGGGTATCAGGATGAGCAGTTCTTC
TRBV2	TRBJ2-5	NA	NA	CAGQPRVNGETQYF	TGTGCCGGACAGCCTAGGGTAAATGGGGAGACCCAGTACTTC
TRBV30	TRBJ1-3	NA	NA	CAWIRPGQSGNTIYF	TGTGCCTGGATTCGCCCAGGGCAATCTGGAAACACCATATATTTT
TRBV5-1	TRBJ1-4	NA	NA	CASSLAPDSGEKLFF	TGCGCCAGCAGCTTGGCCCCGGACAGCGGGGAAAAACTGTTTTTT
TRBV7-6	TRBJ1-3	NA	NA	CASSLVGTGNTIYF	TGTGCCAGCAGCTTAGTAGGGACTGGAAACACCATATATTTT
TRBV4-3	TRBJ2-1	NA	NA	CASSQEWSRSSYNEQFF	TGCGCCAGCAGCCAAGAGTGGTCGCGAAGCTCCTACAATGAGCAGTTCTTC
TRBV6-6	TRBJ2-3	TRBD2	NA	CASSRSGTSTDTQYF	TGTGCCAGCAGCCGCAGCGGGACTAGCACAGATACGCAGTATTTT
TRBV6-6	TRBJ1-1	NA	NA	CASSRPPGANTEAFF	TGTGCCAGCAGTCGACCGCCCGGTGCGAACACTGAAGCTTTCTTT
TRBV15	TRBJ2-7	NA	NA	CATSRVGIYEQYF	TGTGCCACCAGCAGAGTGGGCATCTACGAGCAGTACTTC
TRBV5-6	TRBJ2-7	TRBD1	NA	CASSLLDRDVHEQYF	TGTGCCAGCAGCTTGTTAGACAGGGACGTCCACGAGCAGTACTTC
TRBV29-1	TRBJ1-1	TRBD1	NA	CSGDRGGTEAFF	TGCAGCGGAGACAGGGGTGGAACTGAAGCTTTCTTT
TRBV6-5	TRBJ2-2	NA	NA	CASSSRLQPGELFF	TGTGCCAGCAGTTCCCGCCTACAGCCCGGGGAGCTGTTTTTT
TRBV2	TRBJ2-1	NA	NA	CASSRFGRQLFFRDNEQFF	TGTGCCAGCAGTCGATTCGGGAGACAGCTCTTTTTCAGAGACAATGAGCAGTTCTTC
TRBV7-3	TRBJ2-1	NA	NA	CASSLATSSYNEQFF	TGTGCCAGCAGCTTAGCGACGAGCTCCTACAATGAGCAGTTCTTC
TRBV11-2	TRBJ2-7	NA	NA	CASSLVGPPGHEQYF	TGTGCCAGCAGCTTAGTAGGTCCACCCGGGCACGAGCAGTACTTC
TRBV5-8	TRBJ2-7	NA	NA	CASSLVSEQYF	TGTGCCAGCAGCTTGGTGTCCGAGCAGTACTTC
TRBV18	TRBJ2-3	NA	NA	CASSPGRVVDTQYF	TGTGCCAGCTCACCGGGCAGGGTAGTAGATACGCAGTATTTT
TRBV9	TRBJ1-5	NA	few	CASSVGTNNQPQHF	TGTGCCAGCAGCGTAGGTACTAACAATCAGCCCCAGCATTTT
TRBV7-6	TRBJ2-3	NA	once	CASSLAGAADTQYF	TGTGCCAGCAGCTTAGCGGGAGCAGCAGATACGCAGTATTTT
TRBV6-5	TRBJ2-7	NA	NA	CASKVFRDSSYEQYF	TGTGCCAGCAAGGTCTTCAGGGATAGCTCCTACGAGCAGTACTTC
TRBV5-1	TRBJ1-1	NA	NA	CASSLLGGANTEAFF	TGCGCCAGCAGCTTGCTCGGGGGCGCGAACACTGAAGCTTTCTTT
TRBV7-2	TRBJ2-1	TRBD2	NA	CASSLAGGRSYNEQFF	TGTGCCAGCAGCTTAGCTGGCGGGAGGTCCTACAATGAGCAGTTCTTC
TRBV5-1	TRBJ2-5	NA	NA	CASSPPRGPETQYF	TGCGCCAGCAGTCCCCCCAGGGGCCCAGAGACCCAGTACTTC
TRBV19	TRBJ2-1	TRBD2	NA	CASSLLAGVSNEQFF	TGTGCCAGTAGCTTACTAGCGGGAGTATCCAATGAGCAGTTCTTC
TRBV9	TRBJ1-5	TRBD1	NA	CASSVGQGGNQPQHF	TGTGCCAGCAGCGTAGGACAGGGAGGGAATCAGCCCCAGCATTTT
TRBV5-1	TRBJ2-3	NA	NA	CASSLAGEALSTDTQYF	TGCGCCAGCAGCTTGGCTGGCGAAGCCTTAAGCACAGATACGCAGTATTTT
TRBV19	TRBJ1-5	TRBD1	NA	CASSKTGSQPQHF	TGTGCCAGTAGCAAGACAGGGAGCCAGCCCCAGCATTTT
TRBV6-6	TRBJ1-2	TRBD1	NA	CASSFQGAQDYGYTF	TGTGCCAGCAGTTTCCAGGGGGCGCAGGACTATGGCTACACCTTC
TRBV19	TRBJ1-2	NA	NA	CASSHLYGYTF	TGTGCCAGTAGCCACCTTTATGGCTACACCTTC
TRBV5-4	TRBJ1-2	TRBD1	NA	CASSANRGNYGYTF	TGTGCCAGCAGCGCAAACAGGGGTAACTATGGCTACACCTTC
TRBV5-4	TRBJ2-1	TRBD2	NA	CASSLVRRGYNEQFF	TGTGCCAGCAGCTTGGTCCGGCGGGGGTACAATGAGCAGTTCTTC
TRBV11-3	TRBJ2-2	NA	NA	CASGVGTGELFF	TGTGCCAGCGGGGTGGGGACCGGGGAGCTGTTTTTT
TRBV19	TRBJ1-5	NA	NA	CASSIGGGSNQPQHF	TGTGCCAGTAGTATAGGGGGGGGTAGCAATCAGCCCCAGCATTTT